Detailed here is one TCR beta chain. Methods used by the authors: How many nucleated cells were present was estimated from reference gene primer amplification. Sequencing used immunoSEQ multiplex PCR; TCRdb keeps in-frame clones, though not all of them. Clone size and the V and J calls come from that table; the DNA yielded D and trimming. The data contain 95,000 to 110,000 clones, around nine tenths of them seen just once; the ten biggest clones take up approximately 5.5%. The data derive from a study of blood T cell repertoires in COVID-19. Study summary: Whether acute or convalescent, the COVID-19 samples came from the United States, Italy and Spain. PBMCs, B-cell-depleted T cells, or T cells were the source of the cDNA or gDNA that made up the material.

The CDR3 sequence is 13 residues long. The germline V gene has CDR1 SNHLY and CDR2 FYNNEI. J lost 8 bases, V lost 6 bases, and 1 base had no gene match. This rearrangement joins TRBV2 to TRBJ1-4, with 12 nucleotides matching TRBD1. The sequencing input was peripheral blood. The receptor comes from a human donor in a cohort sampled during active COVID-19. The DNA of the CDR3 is TGTGCCAGCAGGGGACAGGGGGCCGAAAAACTGTTTTTT. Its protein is CASRGQGAEKLFF. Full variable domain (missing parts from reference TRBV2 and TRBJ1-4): EPEVTQTPSHQVTQMGQEVILRCVPISNHLYFYWYRQILGQKVEFLVSFYNNEISEKSEIFDDQFSVERPDGSNFTLKIRSTKLEDSAMYFCASRGQGAEKLFFGSGTQLSVL.